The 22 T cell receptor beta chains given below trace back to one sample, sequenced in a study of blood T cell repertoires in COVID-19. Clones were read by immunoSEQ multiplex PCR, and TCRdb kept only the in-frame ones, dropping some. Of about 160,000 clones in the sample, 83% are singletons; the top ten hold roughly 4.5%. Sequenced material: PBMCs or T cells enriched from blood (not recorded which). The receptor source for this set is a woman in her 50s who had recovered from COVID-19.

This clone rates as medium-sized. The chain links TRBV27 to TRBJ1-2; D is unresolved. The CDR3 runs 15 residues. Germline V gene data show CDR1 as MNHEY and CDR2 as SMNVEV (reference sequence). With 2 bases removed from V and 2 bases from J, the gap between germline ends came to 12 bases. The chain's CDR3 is CASSLRAGSNYGYTF. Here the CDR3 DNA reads TGTGCCAGCAGTTTAAGAGCAGGTTCCAACTATGGCTACACCTTC.

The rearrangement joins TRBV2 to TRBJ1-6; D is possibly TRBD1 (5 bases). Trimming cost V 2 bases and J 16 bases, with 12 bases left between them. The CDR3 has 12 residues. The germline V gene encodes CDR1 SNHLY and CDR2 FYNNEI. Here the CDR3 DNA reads TGTGCCAGCAGTGAACCTCAGGGCCGACTCCACTTT. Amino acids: CASSEPQGRLHF.

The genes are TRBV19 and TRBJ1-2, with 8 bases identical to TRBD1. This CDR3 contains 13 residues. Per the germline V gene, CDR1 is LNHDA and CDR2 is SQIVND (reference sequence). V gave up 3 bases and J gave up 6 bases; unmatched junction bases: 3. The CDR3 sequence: CASSIRGRNGYTF. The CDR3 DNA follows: TGTGCCAGTAGTATCAGGGGGCGGAATGGCTACACCTTC.

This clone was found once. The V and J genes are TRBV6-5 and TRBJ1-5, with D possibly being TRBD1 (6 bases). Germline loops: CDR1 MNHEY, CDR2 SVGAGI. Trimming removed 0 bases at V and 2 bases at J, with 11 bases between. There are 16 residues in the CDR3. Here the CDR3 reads CASSYSGAGGNQPQHF. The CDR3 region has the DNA TGTGCCAGCAGTTACTCGGGGGCGGGGGGCAATCAGCCCCAGCATTTT.

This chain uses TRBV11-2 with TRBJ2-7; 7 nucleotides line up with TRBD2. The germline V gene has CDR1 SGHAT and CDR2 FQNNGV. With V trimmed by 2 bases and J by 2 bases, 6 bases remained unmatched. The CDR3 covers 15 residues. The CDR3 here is CASSLSSGPAYEQYV. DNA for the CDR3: TGTGCCAGCAGCTTATCTAGCGGTCCAGCCTACGAGCAGTACGTC.

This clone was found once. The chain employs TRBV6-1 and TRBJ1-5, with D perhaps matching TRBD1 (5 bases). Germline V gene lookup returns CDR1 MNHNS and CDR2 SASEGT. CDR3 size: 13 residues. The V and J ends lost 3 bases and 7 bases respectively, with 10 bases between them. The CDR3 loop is CASSDRVQQPQHF. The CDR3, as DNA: TGTGCCAGCAGTGACAGGGTACAGCAGCCCCAGCATTTT.

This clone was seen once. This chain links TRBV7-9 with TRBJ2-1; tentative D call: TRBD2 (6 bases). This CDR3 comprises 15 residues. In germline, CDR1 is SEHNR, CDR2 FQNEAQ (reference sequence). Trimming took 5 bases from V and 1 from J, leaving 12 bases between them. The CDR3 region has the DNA TGTGCCAGCAGCCCTGGCGGGGCATCCTACAATGAGCAGTTCTTC. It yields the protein CASSPGGASYNEQFF.

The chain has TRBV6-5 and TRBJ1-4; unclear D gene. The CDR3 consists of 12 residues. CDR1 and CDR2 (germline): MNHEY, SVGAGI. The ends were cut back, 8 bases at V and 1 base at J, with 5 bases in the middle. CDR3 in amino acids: CASGQTNEKLFF. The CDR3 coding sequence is TGTGCCAGCGGCCAAACTAATGAAAAACTGTTTTTT.

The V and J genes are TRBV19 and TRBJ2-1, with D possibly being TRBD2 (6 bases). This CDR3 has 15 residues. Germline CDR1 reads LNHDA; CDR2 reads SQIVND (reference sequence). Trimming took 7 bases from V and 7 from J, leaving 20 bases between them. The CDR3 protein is CASTGTSGVWNEQFF. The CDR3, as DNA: TGTGCCAGTACGGGGACCTCGGGGGTTTGGAATGAGCAGTTCTTC.

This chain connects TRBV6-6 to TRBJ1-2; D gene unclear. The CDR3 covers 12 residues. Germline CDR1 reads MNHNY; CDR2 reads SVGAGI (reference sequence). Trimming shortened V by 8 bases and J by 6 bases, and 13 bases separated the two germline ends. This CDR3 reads CASGPGSHGYTF. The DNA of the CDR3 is TGTGCCAGCGGTCCGGGAAGTCATGGCTACACCTTC.

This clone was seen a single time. Written as DNA, the CDR3 is TGTGCCAGCAGACTGGACATAGCTGAAGCTTTCTTT. This translates into CASRLDIAEAFF. The chain links TRBV28 to TRBJ1-1; possible D gene TRBD1, 5 bases. V was trimmed by 6 bases and J by 6 bases, leaving 11 bases between them. There are 12 residues in the CDR3. Per germline, CDR1 MDHEN and CDR2 SYDVKM.

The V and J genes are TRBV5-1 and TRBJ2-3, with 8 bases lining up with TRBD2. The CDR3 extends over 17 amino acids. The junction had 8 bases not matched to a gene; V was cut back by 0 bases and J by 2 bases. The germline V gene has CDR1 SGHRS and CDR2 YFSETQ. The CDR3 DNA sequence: TGCGCCAGCAGCTTGGGCCCGGCGGGAGGTTCCACAGATACGCAGTATTTT. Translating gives CASSLGPAGGSTDTQYF.

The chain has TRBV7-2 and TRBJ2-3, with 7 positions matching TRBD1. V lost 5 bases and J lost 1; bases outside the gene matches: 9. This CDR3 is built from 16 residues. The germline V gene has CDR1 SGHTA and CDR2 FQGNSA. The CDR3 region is CASSPADRAGTDTQYF. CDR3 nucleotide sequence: TGTGCCAGCAGCCCAGCAGACAGGGCAGGCACAGATACGCAGTATTTT.

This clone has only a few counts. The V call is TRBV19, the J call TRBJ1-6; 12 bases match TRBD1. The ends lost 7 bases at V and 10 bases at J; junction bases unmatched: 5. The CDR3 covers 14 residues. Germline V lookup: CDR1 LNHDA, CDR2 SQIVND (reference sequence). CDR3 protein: CASNPGTGGSPLHF. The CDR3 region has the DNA TGTGCCAGTAACCCCGGGACAGGGGGCTCACCCCTCCACTTT.

DNA of the CDR3: TGTGCCTGGAGTGTCTCGGCTAGCCTCAATGAGCAGTTCTTC. It encodes CAWSVSASLNEQFF. The rearrangement joins TRBV30 to TRBJ2-1, with D perhaps matching TRBD2 (5 bases). Trimming took 0 bases from V and 6 from J, leaving 12 bases between them. Germline V CDR1 and CDR2: GTSNPN, SVGIG (reference sequence). This CDR3 is 14 amino acids long. Based on the CDR3 plus reference TRBV30 and TRBJ2-1, the full variable domain is SQTIHQWPATLVQPVGSPLSLECTVEGTSNPNLYWYRQAAGRGLQLLFYSVGIGQISSEVPQNLSASRPQDRQFILSSKKLLLSDSGFYLCAWSVSASLNEQFFGPGTRLTVL.

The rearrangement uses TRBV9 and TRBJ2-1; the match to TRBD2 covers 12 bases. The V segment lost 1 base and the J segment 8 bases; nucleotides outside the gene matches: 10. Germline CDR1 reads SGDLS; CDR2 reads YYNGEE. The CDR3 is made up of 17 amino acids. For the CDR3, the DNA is TGTGCCAGCAGCGTAAGACTAGCGGGAGTTGCTGACGATGAGCAGTTCTTC. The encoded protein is CASSVRLAGVADDEQFF.

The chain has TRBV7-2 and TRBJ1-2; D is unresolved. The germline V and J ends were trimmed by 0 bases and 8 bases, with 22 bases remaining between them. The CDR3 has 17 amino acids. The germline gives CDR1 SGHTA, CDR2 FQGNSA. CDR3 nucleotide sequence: TGTGCCAGCAGCTTAGCGCGTAGGGCTCCCGGTCCGGGGGGCTACACCTTC. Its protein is CASSLARRAPGPGGYTF.

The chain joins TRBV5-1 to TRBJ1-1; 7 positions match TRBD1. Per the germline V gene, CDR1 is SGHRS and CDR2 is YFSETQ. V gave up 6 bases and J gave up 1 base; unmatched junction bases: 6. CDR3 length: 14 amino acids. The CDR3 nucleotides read TGCGCCAGCACTTCGGACAGGCAGAACACTGAAGCTTTCTTT. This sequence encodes CASTSDRQNTEAFF.

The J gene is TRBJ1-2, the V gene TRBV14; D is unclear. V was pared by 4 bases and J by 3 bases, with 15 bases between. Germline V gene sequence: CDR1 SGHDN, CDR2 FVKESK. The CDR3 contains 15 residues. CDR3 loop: CASSRRSRLDYGYTF. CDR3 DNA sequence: TGTGCCAGCAGCCGAAGGTCGAGGTTAGACTATGGCTACACCTTC.

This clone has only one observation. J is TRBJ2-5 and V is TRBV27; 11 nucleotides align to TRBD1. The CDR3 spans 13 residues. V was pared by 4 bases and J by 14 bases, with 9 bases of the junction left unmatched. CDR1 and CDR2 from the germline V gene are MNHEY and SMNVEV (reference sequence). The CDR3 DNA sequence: TGTGCCAGCAGTTATGGACAGGGGGCCCCTCGTTACTTC. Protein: CASSYGQGAPRYF.

CDR3 coding DNA: TGCAGCGGGGACAGGGAAACTGATGGCTACACCTTC. Translating it yields CSGDRETDGYTF. The chain uses TRBV29-1 and TRBJ1-2; 9 nucleotides align to TRBD1. Trimming took 7 bases from V and 6 from J; bases not matched to a gene: 6. The CDR3 is 12 residues long. CDR1 is SQVTM and CDR2 is ANQGSEA in the germline V gene.

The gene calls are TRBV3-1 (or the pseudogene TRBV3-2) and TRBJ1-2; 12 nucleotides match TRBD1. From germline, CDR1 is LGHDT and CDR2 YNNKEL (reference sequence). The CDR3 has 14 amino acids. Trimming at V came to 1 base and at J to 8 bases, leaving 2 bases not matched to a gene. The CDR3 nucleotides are TGTGCCAGCAGCCAAGTCGGGACAGGGGGCGGCTACACCTTC. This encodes CASSQVGTGGGYTF.